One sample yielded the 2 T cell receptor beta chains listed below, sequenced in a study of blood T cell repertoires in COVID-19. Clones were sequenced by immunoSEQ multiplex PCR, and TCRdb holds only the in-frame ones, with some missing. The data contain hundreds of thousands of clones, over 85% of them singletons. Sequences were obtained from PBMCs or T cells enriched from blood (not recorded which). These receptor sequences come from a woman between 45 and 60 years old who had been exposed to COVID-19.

CDR3 DNA sequence: TGTGCCAGTAGTAGGGACACACTTAGGGGGAACACCGGGGAGCTGTTTTTT. Amino acids: CASSRDTLRGNTGELFF. The gene calls are TRBV19 and TRBJ2-2, with a weak D call TRBD1 (6 bases). V was clipped by 4 bases and J by 1 base, with 16 bases between them. CDR3 size: 17 residues. The germline V gene has CDR1 LNHDA and CDR2 SQIVND (reference sequence).

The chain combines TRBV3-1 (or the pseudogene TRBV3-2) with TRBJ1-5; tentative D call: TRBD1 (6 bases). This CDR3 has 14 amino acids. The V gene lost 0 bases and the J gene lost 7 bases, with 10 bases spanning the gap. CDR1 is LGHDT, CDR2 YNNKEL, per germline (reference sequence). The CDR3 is CASSQDTGNQPQHF. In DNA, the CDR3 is TGTGCCAGCAGCCAAGATACAGGGAACCAGCCCCAGCATTTT.